Below, 16 T cell receptor beta chains from the same sample are listed, as sequenced in a study of blood T cell repertoires in COVID-19. Assay: immunoSEQ multiplex PCR; the TCRdb copy retains only in-frame clones and omits some. The profile shows around 230,000 clones, about four fifths of them singletons. Source material: peripheral blood. Source of these receptors: a woman older than 75 with acute or convalescent COVID-19.

The chain has TRBV13 and TRBJ2-7, with 11 bases identical to TRBD2. Germline-derived CDR1 and CDR2 are PRHDT and FYEKMQ (reference sequence). J lost 5 bases, V lost 4 bases, and 7 bases had no gene match. CDR3 length equals 15 residues. In DNA form, the CDR3 reads TGTGCCAGCAGCTCCCGACTAGCGGGGCGGGACGAGCAGTACTTC. Its protein product is CASSSRLAGRDEQYF.

The rearrangement uses TRBV3-1 (or the pseudogene TRBV3-2) and TRBJ2-1; D perhaps matches TRBD1 (6 bases). Trimming shortened V by 4 bases and J by 10 bases, and 11 bases separated the two germline ends. The CDR3 has 12 residues. Germline CDR1 reads LGHDT; CDR2 reads YNNKEL (reference sequence). The CDR3 loop reads CASSLTGLEQFF. For the CDR3, the DNA is TGTGCCAGCAGCCTGACAGGTTTGGAGCAGTTCTTC.

The V and J genes are TRBV6-6 and TRBJ1-6; D perhaps matches TRBD1 (5 bases). The CDR3 contains 13 residues. V gave up 6 bases and J gave up 14 bases, with 17 bases separating them. Germline values: CDR1 MNHNY, CDR2 SVGAGI (reference sequence). CDR3 in amino acids: CASRGDSVLALHF. DNA of the CDR3: TGTGCCAGCAGGGGGGACTCGGTTTTGGCCCTCCACTTT.

This chain links TRBV19 with TRBJ1-6, with TRBD1 matching 7 bases. Germline trimming cut 6 bases from V and 3 bases from J; bases unmatched to any gene: 8. This CDR3 region has 16 residues. Germline V gives CDR1 LNHDA, CDR2 SQIVND (reference sequence). CDR3 sequence reads: CASRASRDSYNSPLHF. The CDR3 DNA follows: TGTGCCAGTAGGGCGAGCCGGGACAGCTATAATTCACCCCTCCACTTT.

This chain uses TRBV28 with TRBJ2-7; 7 nucleotides line up with TRBD1. Germline CDR1 reads MDHEN; CDR2 reads SYDVKM. V lost 5 bases to trimming and J lost 4 bases; unmatched junction nucleotides: 5. The CDR3 has 13 residues. Written as DNA, the CDR3 is TGTGCCAGCAGTATGGGACAGAGGTACGAGCAGTACTTC. Its protein is CASSMGQRYEQYF. The entire variable domain, with the rest obtained from reference TRBV28 and TRBJ2-7, is as follows: DVKVTQSSRYLVKRTGEKVFLECVQDMDHENMFWYRQDPGLGLRLIYFSYDVKMKEKGDIPEGYSVSREKKERFSLILESASTNQTSMYLCASSMGQRYEQYFGPGTRLTVT.

This rearrangement joins TRBV23-1 to TRBJ1-1; 7 positions match TRBD1. TRBV23-1 is sorted into the ORF group, with uncertain function. This CDR3 has 13 residues. Trimming cost V 5 bases and J 6 bases; bases outside gene matches: 6. CDR3 bases: TGCGCCAGCAGTGTTCGACAGGGTCCTGAAGCTTTCTTT. Protein: CASSVRQGPEAFF.

This chain uses TRBV27 with TRBJ2-7, with a tentative D call TRBD2 (5 bases). The CDR3 is 14 amino acids. CDR1 MNHEY and CDR2 SMNVEV come from the germline V gene (reference sequence). The ends were cut back, 6 bases at V and 3 bases at J, with 15 bases in the middle. The CDR3 DNA reads TGTGCCAGCAGGGACTTCCGGAGCAGCTACGAGCAGTACTTC. Its translation: CASRDFRSSYEQYF.

This clone was recorded once. The rearrangement uses TRBV7-8 and TRBJ1-6; TRBD1 might be the D (5 bases). This CDR3 has 15 amino acids. The V gene lost 5 bases and the J gene lost 5 bases, with 13 bases spanning the gap. Germline loops: CDR1 SGHVS, CDR2 FQNEAQ. The CDR3 protein is CASSLPGGHNSPLHF. Here the CDR3 DNA reads TGTGCCAGCAGCCTCCCCGGGGGACATAATTCACCCCTCCACTTT.

The chain is built from TRBV28 and TRBJ2-1; maybe TRBD2 (6 bases). V lost 9 bases to trimming and J lost 4 bases, with 10 bases between them. The CDR3 runs 12 residues. Germline-derived CDR1 and CDR2 are MDHEN and SYDVKM. CDR3: CASAGRYNEQFF. The CDR3 coding sequence is TGTGCCAGTGCGGGACGTTACAATGAGCAGTTCTTC. Full variable domain (missing parts from reference TRBV28 and TRBJ2-1): DVKVTQSSRYLVKRTGEKVFLECVQDMDHENMFWYRQDPGLGLRLIYFSYDVKMKEKGDIPEGYSVSREKKERFSLILESASTNQTSMYLCASAGRYNEQFFGPGTRLTVL.

The gene calls are TRBV2 and TRBJ1-5; perhaps TRBD1 as D (5 bases). Trimming left V 0 bases short and J 4 bases short, with 13 bases between. CDR3 length: 16 amino acids. Per the germline V gene, CDR1 is SNHLY and CDR2 is FYNNEI. The CDR3 sequence is CASSEAKGKGNQPQHF. The CDR3 bases are TGTGCCAGCAGTGAAGCCAAAGGGAAGGGGAATCAGCCCCAGCATTTT. The entire variable domain, with the rest obtained from reference TRBV2 and TRBJ1-5, is as follows: EPEVTQTPSHQVTQMGQEVILRCVPISNHLYFYWYRQILGQKVEFLVSFYNNEISEKSEIFDDQFSVERPDGSNFTLKIRSTKLEDSAMYFCASSEAKGKGNQPQHFGDGTRLSIL.

The chain joins TRBV28 to TRBJ1-6; D perhaps matches TRBD1 (5 bases). This CDR3 region has 15 residues. Germline CDR1 reads MDHEN; CDR2 reads SYDVKM. Trimming took off 5 bases at V and 6 bases at J, with 14 bases between the two ends. CDR3 sequence (DNA): TGTGCCAGCAGTATAGCATGGGGCCCTAATTCACCCCTCCACTTT. Translated, it gives CASSIAWGPNSPLHF.

In nucleotides, the CDR3 is TGCGCCAGCAGCCAAGCCCTAACAGGGGACATCACTGAAGCTTTCTTT. Translating gives CASSQALTGDITEAFF. This rearrangement joins TRBV4-1 to TRBJ1-1, with 7 bases aligning to TRBD1. This CDR3 has 16 residues. In germline, CDR1 is MGHRA, CDR2 YSYEKL. Unmatched junction bases numbered 9, after V lost 1 base and J lost 4 bases.

This clone was found once. The CDR3 nucleotides are TGTGCCAGCAGTTCGCGGACAGGGGGGAATGAGCAGTTCTTC. This codes for CASSSRTGGNEQFF. This chain joins TRBV27 and TRBJ2-1; 10 bases fit TRBD1. The germline CDR1 and CDR2 sequences are MNHEY and SMNVEV (reference sequence). The CDR3 consists of 14 residues. Trimming cost V 4 bases and J 7 bases; bases outside gene matches: 4.

The chain has TRBV2 and TRBJ1-1; 9 bases agree with TRBD1. The CDR3 is 15 residues long. Germline-derived CDR1 and CDR2 are SNHLY and FYNNEI. V gave up 6 bases and J gave up 0 bases; unmatched junction bases: 5. The CDR3 protein is CASRPRTGVNTEAFF. In DNA form, the CDR3 reads TGTGCCAGCAGACCTAGGACAGGGGTGAACACTGAAGCTTTCTTT.

The CDR3 here is CAVRNYGYTF. The DNA of the CDR3 is TGCGCCGTCCGTAACTATGGCTACACCTTC. The V call is TRBV5-1, the J call TRBJ1-2; D not certain. Per the germline V gene, CDR1 is SGHRS and CDR2 is YFSETQ. The V and J ends lost 10 bases and 1 base respectively, with 5 bases between them. The CDR3 sequence is 10 residues long.

This chain links TRBV18 with TRBJ1-1; 9 bases map to TRBD1. V lost 2 bases and J lost 5; bases outside the gene matches: 9. Germline CDR1 KGHSH, CDR2 LQKENI. There are 16 residues in the CDR3. This CDR3 reads CASSPRGQGVSTEAFF. The CDR3 DNA sequence: TGTGCCAGCTCACCAAGGGGACAGGGAGTTTCGACTGAAGCTTTCTTT.